These 32 T cell receptor beta chains share one sample of origin, sequenced in a study of blood T cell repertoires in COVID-19. This table comes from immunoSEQ multiplex PCR, and its TCRdb copy is limited to in-frame clones, with some not included. The sample consists of roughly 450,000 clones, about 90% of them appearing once. Sequenced sample: PBMCs or T cells enriched from blood (not recorded which). The origin of the receptors is a man aged 18 to 29 who had recovered from COVID-19.

This clone has just a few counts. The rearrangement joins TRBV4-1 to TRBJ2-7; 12 bases are a match to TRBD1. This CDR3 spans 18 amino acids. From germline, CDR1 is MGHRA and CDR2 YSYEKL. The V segment lost 1 base and the J segment 6 bases; nucleotides outside the gene matches: 13. CDR3: CASSQVNFVGQGAAEQYF. CDR3 sequence (DNA): TGCGCCAGCAGCCAAGTGAACTTTGTGGGACAGGGGGCGGCCGAGCAGTACTTC.

The chain is built from TRBV16 and TRBJ1-3; TRBD1 is a possible D gene (6 bases). The V gene lost 6 bases and the J gene lost 0 bases, with 18 bases spanning the gap. Germline CDR1 KGHSY, CDR2 FQNENV. There are 17 residues in the CDR3. The CDR3 protein is CASRPFLGQLSGNTIYF. The CDR3 nucleotides read TGTGCCAGCAGACCCTTCCTCGGACAGCTCTCTGGAAACACCATATATTTT.

The rearrangement uses TRBV27 and TRBJ1-6; 7 bases are shared with TRBD1. V lost 6 bases to trimming and J lost 7 bases; unmatched junction nucleotides: 3. This CDR3 region has 13 residues. Germline loops: CDR1 MNHEY, CDR2 SMNVEV (reference sequence). DNA of the CDR3: TGTGCCAGCAGGAGGGGGCTCAATTCACCCCTCCACTTT. Translating gives CASRRGLNSPLHF.

V is TRBV20-1 and J is TRBJ1-6; possibly TRBD1 for D (5 bases). The CDR3 totals 16 residues. CDR1 is DFQATT and CDR2 is SNEGSKA in the germline V gene (reference sequence). Trimming shortened V by 3 bases and J by 6 bases, and 18 bases separated the two germline ends. The CDR3 nucleotides are TGCAGTGCTAGTTCTAGGAGGGGCATAACTAATTCACCCCTCCACTTT. It translates to CSASSRRGITNSPLHF.

The chain recombines TRBV12-3 or TRBV12-4 with TRBJ1-1; TRBD1 matches 7 bases. With 5 bases clipped from V and 7 bases from J, the junction kept 7 bases outside the gene matches. This CDR3 is 13 amino acids long. The CDR3 region is CASSPTRTGEAFF. CDR3 bases: TGTGCCAGCAGTCCCACTCGGACAGGTGAAGCTTTCTTT.

The chain carries TRBV9 and TRBJ2-5, with 7 bases that match TRBD2. With V trimmed by 0 bases and J by 1 base, 6 bases remained unmatched. Germline CDR1 is SGDLS and CDR2 is YYNGEE. The CDR3 is 16 amino acids. In DNA form, the CDR3 reads TGTGCCAGCAGCGTAGCGGCTAGCGGAGTCCAAGAGACCCAGTACTTC. Its protein product is CASSVAASGVQETQYF.

The rearrangement links TRBV13 to TRBJ1-3, with D possibly matching TRBD1 (6 bases). Germline CDR1 PRHDT, CDR2 FYEKMQ (reference sequence). Trimming shortened V by 5 bases and J by 0 bases, and 14 bases separated the two germline ends. The CDR3 consists of 16 residues. CDR3 bases: TGTGCCAGCAGCCCAGGGGACGCCGTCTCTGGAAACACCATATATTTT. Translation gives CASSPGDAVSGNTIYF.

The rearrangement uses TRBV28 and TRBJ1-3; perhaps TRBD1 as D (5 bases). V was trimmed by 6 bases and J by 7 bases, leaving 13 bases between them. CDR3 size: 13 residues. The germline V gene has CDR1 MDHEN and CDR2 SYDVKM. CDR3 sequence (DNA): TGTGCCAGCAGCCGGGGGAGGGACAACACCATATATTTT. It codes for CASSRGRDNTIYF.

J is TRBJ1-2 and V is TRBV29-1; D might be TRBD1 (6 bases). The germline V and J ends were trimmed by 7 bases and 5 bases, with 17 bases remaining between them. This CDR3 contains 13 residues. The germline V gene has CDR1 SQVTM and CDR2 ANQGSEA. CDR3 in amino acids: CSASTGSDYGYTF. In DNA form, the CDR3 reads TGCAGCGCTTCAACAGGGAGCGATTATGGCTACACCTTC.

The V and J genes are TRBV9 and TRBJ2-5; D is uncertain. Between the trimmed V and J ends, which lost 2 bases and 2 bases, there was a span of 16 bases. Germline V gene sequence: CDR1 SGDLS, CDR2 YYNGEE. There are 16 residues in the CDR3. The DNA for the CDR3 is TGTGCCAGCAGCGTGAGTAGCTTAGATCCGCAAGAGACCCAGTACTTC. Amino acid sequence: CASSVSSLDPQETQYF.

The gene calls are TRBV2 and TRBJ2-1; D might be TRBD2 (6 bases). V was shortened by 2 bases and J by 15 bases, with 17 bases between the two germline ends. CDR1 is SNHLY and CDR2 is FYNNEI in the germline V gene. The CDR3 has 13 residues. The CDR3 coding sequence is TGTGCCAGCAGTGAAATGGAGGGCAGGGTGCTGTTCTTC. It yields the protein CASSEMEGRVLFF.

In its sample, this clone was seen once. This chain joins TRBV4-1 and TRBJ2-3; 7 bases fit TRBD2. CDR3 size: 18 residues. Germline-derived CDR1 and CDR2 are MGHRA and YSYEKL. With V trimmed by 5 bases and J by 0 bases, 14 bases remained unmatched. The CDR3 here is CASSGRGGRTISTDTQYF. CDR3 DNA: TGCGCCAGCAGCGGGAGGGGCGGAAGGACGATTAGCACAGATACGCAGTATTTT.

About this clone: This CDR3 is also generated by other DNA sequences in the sample. This chain uses TRBV5-4 with TRBJ1-2; tentatively, D is TRBD1 (5 bases). Germline CDR1 and CDR2: SGHNT and YYREEE (reference sequence). The V end was cut by 3 bases, the J end by 4 bases, with 10 bases between. The CDR3 is 13 residues long. The CDR3 bases are TGTGCCAGCAGCTCTCCTGACAGCTATGGCTACACCTTC. Its translation: CASSSPDSYGYTF.

This rearrangement joins TRBV2 to TRBJ1-3, with 10 positions matching TRBD1. Germline V gives CDR1 SNHLY, CDR2 FYNNEI. The CDR3 is made up of 15 amino acids. J was trimmed by 3 bases and V by 5 bases; bases with no gene match: 4. The CDR3 nucleotides read TGTGCCAGCAGTACAGACAGGGGGCTTGGAAACACCATATATTTT. Translating it yields CASSTDRGLGNTIYF.

The rearrangement joins TRBV5-1 to TRBJ2-7, with TRBD1 as a possible D gene (6 bases). Trimming removed 4 bases from V and 3 bases from J, with 14 bases in between. Germline V gene sequence: CDR1 SGHRS, CDR2 YFSETQ. The CDR3 is 14 amino acids. The CDR3 bases are TGCGCCAGCAGCGCGGCAGGGGAGCGCTACGAGCAGTACTTC. Protein product: CASSAAGERYEQYF.

Notes on this clone: Other DNA sequences within the sample encode an identical CDR3. The CDR3 bases are TGCGCCAGCAGTGAGTCACGGAACTATGGCTACACCTTC. Translated: CASSESRNYGYTF. The rearrangement uses TRBV10-1 and TRBJ1-2; D is undetermined. The germline gives CDR1 WNHNN, CDR2 SYGVQD (reference sequence). The CDR3 consists of 13 residues. Trimming removed 0 bases at V and 2 bases at J, with 4 bases between.

The rearrangement links TRBV3-1 (or the pseudogene TRBV3-2) to TRBJ1-1, with D perhaps matching TRBD1 (5 bases). V lost 3 bases to trimming and J lost 3 bases, with 11 bases between them. Germline lookup yields CDR1 LGHDT and CDR2 YNNKEL (reference sequence). The length of the CDR3 is 14 residues. CDR3 sequence reads: CASSHTTGDTEAFF. For the CDR3, the DNA is TGTGCCAGCAGCCATACGACGGGGGACACTGAAGCTTTCTTT.

The genes are TRBV6-5 and TRBJ1-1; 9 bases map to TRBD1. The CDR3 is made up of 13 amino acids. V gave up 6 bases and J gave up 5 bases; unmatched junction bases: 4. Germline lookup yields CDR1 MNHEY and CDR2 SVGAGI. The chain's CDR3 is CASSGTGRTEAFF. The CDR3 DNA follows: TGTGCCAGCAGCGGGACAGGGAGGACTGAAGCTTTCTTT.

The chain carries TRBV2 and TRBJ2-1, with D perhaps TRBD2 (6 bases). Germline loops: CDR1 SNHLY, CDR2 FYNNEI. CDR3 length equals 13 residues. The V gene lost 8 bases and the J gene lost 5 bases, with 13 bases spanning the gap. The CDR3 sequence: CASDRGKDNEQFF. Here the CDR3 DNA reads TGTGCCAGCGATCGCGGGAAAGACAATGAGCAGTTCTTC.

J is TRBJ2-2 and V is TRBV3-1 (or the pseudogene TRBV3-2), with D tentatively TRBD2 (6 bases). The CDR3 is 13 amino acids. Per germline, CDR1 LGHDT and CDR2 YNNKEL (reference sequence). Trimming stripped 7 bases from V and 6 bases from J, with 12 bases between. The CDR3 coding sequence is TGTGCCAGCAACACGCCGGGGGCCGGGGAGCTGTTTTTT. This codes for CASNTPGAGELFF.

V is TRBV27 and J is TRBJ1-4; D gene ambiguous. The V and J ends lost 3 bases and 8 bases respectively, with 10 bases between them. This CDR3 region has 13 residues. In germline, CDR1 is MNHEY, CDR2 SMNVEV (reference sequence). CDR3 sequence reads: CASSFRWEEKLFF. In DNA, the CDR3 is TGTGCCAGCAGTTTCCGATGGGAGGAAAAACTGTTTTTT.

Worth noting for this clone: Additional DNA sequences in this sample encode the identical CDR3. The chain recombines TRBV11-3 with TRBJ1-1, with a weak D call TRBD1 (6 bases). CDR3 length: 13 residues. Germline V gene sequence: CDR1 SGHNT, CDR2 YENEEA. V was shortened by 5 bases and J by 3 bases, with 10 bases between the two germline ends. CDR3 sequence: CASSRGGDTEAFF. The CDR3 nucleotides are TGTGCCAGCAGCCGAGGGGGGGACACTGAAGCTTTCTTT.

CDR3 DNA sequence: TGCGCCAGCAGCCCCTACCCGGACAGGGCCGAGGATTCACCCCTCCACTTT. The encoded protein is CASSPYPDRAEDSPLHF. The chain employs TRBV4-1 and TRBJ1-6; 8 positions agree with TRBD1. Germline assignment: CDR1 MGHRA and CDR2 YSYEKL. This CDR3 contains 17 residues. With V trimmed by 4 bases and J by 8 bases, 13 bases remained unmatched.

This chain joins TRBV11-3 and TRBJ2-1; D is possibly TRBD2 (5 bases). Germline CDR1 reads SGHNT; CDR2 reads YENEEA. The CDR3 has 15 amino acids. Trimming left V 2 bases short and J 4 bases short, with 12 bases between. CDR3 amino acids: CASSLREAGYNEQFF. The DNA for the CDR3 is TGTGCCAGCAGCTTACGCGAGGCGGGTTACAATGAGCAGTTCTTC.

The rearrangement links TRBV2 to TRBJ1-4; no firm D call. The CDR3 has 15 amino acids. Germline V gene lookup returns CDR1 SNHLY and CDR2 FYNNEI. The V and J ends lost 8 bases and 0 bases respectively, with 13 bases between them. Here the CDR3 reads CASLTDRATNEKLFF. CDR3 in DNA: TGTGCCAGCCTGACTGATCGCGCAACTAATGAAAAACTGTTTTTT.

This chain links TRBV27 with TRBJ1-2; no firm D call. The germline V gene encodes CDR1 MNHEY and CDR2 SMNVEV (reference sequence). V was shortened by 5 bases and J by 5 bases, with 12 bases between the two germline ends. The CDR3 sequence is 13 residues long. The CDR3, as DNA: TGTGCCAGCAGTCCGGAGTCCGCGTATGGCTACACCTTC. The encoded protein is CASSPESAYGYTF.

The chain joins TRBV5-6 to TRBJ2-7; 7 positions match TRBD1. The V and J ends lost 4 bases and 4 bases, in that order; junction bases with no gene match: 8. Germline CDR1 SGHDT, CDR2 YYEEEE. The CDR3 totals 14 residues. CDR3 region: CASSRGQNTYEQYF. In nucleotides, the CDR3 is TGTGCCAGCAGCCGGGGACAGAATACTTACGAGCAGTACTTC.

V gene TRBV3-1 (or the pseudogene TRBV3-2) combines with J gene TRBJ2-5; TRBD2 matches at 8 bases. V shed 4 bases and J 5 bases; nucleotides not matched to a gene: 3. Germline V gene sequence: CDR1 LGHDT, CDR2 YNNKEL (reference sequence). CDR3 length: 13 amino acids. CDR3 DNA: TGTGCCAGCAGCCTCACTAGCGGTGAGACCCAGTACTTC. Translated, it gives CASSLTSGETQYF.

V gene TRBV28 combines with J gene TRBJ1-6; no clear D gene. Trimming shortened V by 7 bases and J by 7 bases, and 17 bases separated the two germline ends. The CDR3 totals 15 residues. Germline CDR1 and CDR2: MDHEN and SYDVKM. The CDR3 region has the DNA TGTGCCAGCACCCCCCCGGGATGGGGAAATTCACCCCTCCACTTT. This encodes CASTPPGWGNSPLHF.

The chain links TRBV7-2 to TRBJ2-1; 7 bases agree with TRBD1. CDR1 is SGHTA and CDR2 is FQGNSA in the germline V gene. This CDR3 has 18 residues. With V trimmed by 4 bases and J by 0 bases, 12 bases remained unmatched. The CDR3 DNA reads as TGTGCCAGCAGCTCCCGGGACAGACAGTATAGCTCCTACAATGAGCAGTTCTTC. This sequence encodes CASSSRDRQYSSYNEQFF.

The count of this clone is one. The chain is built from TRBV19 and TRBJ1-2, with D perhaps matching TRBD1 (6 bases). The CDR3 runs 14 residues. Germline V gene lookup returns CDR1 LNHDA and CDR2 SQIVND (reference sequence). V lost 3 bases to trimming and J lost 1 base, with 9 bases between them. The CDR3 coding sequence is TGTGCCAGTAGTATCAAGGGGGTTAACTATGGCTACACCTTC. It translates to CASSIKGVNYGYTF.

This sequence joins TRBV6-4 and TRBJ2-7, with D tentatively TRBD2 (6 bases). Germline V CDR1 and CDR2: MRHNA, SNTAGT. Deletions cut 9 bases from V and 11 bases from J, with 20 bases between. The CDR3 runs to 12 residues. Here the CDR3 reads CARRDPLCREYF. The CDR3 DNA reads as TGTGCCAGGCGGGACCCCTTATGTCGAGAGTACTTC.